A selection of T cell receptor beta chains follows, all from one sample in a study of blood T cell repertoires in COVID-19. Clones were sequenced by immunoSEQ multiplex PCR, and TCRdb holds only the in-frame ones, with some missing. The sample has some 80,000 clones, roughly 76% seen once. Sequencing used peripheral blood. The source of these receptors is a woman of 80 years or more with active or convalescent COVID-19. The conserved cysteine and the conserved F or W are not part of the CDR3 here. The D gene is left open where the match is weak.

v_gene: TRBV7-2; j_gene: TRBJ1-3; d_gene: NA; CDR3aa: ASSLAGGSGNTIY
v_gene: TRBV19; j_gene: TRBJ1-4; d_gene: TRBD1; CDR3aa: ASSVGTGDEKLF
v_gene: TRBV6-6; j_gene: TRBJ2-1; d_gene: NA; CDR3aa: ASSQQGTYYNEQF
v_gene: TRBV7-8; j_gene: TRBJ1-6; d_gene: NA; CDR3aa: ASSSDQGSYNSPLH
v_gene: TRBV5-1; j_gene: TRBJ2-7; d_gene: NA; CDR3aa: ASSFSGPPSN
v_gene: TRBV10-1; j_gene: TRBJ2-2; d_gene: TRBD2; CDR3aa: ASSRTSDVTNTGELF
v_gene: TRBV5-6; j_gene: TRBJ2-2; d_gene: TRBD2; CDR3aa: ASSLLYGTSGNTGELF
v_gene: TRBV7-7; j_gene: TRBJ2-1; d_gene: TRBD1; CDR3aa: ASSEGVWGPGGDNEQF
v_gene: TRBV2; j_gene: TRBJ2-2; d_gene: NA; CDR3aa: ASREYGELF
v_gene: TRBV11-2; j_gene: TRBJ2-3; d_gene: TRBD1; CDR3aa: ASSLDPARTDREGTDTQY
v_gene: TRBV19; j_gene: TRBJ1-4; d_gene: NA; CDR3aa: ASSIEDNDDEKLF
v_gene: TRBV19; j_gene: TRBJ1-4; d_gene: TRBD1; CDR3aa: ASSLQGRYEKLF
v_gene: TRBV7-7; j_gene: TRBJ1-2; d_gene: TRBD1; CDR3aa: ASRLLPSGTGYSGYT
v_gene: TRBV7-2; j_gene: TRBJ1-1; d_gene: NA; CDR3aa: ASSKMANTEAF
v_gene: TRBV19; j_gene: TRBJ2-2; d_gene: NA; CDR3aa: ASKKPNTGELF
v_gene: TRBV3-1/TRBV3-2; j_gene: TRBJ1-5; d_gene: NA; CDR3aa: ASSQETRVFRPQH
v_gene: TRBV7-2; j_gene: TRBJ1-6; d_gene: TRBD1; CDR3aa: ASSFRQGYSPLH
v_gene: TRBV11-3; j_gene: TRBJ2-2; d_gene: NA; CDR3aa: ASSLGLGENTGELF
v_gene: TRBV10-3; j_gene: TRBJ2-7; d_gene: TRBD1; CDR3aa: AISRGLEQY
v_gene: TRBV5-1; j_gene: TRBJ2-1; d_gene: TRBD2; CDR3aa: ASSLGISSGGDNEQF
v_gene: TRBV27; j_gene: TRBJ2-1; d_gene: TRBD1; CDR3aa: ASSFRGQLLDYNEQF
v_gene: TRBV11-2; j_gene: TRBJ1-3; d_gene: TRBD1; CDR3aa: ASSLMGQGASGNTIY
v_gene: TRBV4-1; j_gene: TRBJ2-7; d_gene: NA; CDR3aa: ASSQSGLLGPYEQY
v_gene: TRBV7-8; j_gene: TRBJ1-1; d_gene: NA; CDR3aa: ASSLAQVNTEAF
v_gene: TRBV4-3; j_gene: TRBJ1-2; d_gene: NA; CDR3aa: ASSQDRGGLDYGYT
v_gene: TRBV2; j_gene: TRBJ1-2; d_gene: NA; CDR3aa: ASRARQAWT
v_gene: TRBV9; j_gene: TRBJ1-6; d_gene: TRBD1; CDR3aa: ASSGTTGSGSPLH
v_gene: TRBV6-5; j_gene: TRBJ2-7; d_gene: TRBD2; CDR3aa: ASRRTLAGDYEQY
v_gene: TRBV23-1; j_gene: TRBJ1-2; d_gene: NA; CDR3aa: ASSTPGEDYGYT
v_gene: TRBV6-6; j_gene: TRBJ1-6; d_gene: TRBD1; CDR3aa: ASSTGVSPLH
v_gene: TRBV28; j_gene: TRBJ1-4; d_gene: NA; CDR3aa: ASSLPQTGILGLF
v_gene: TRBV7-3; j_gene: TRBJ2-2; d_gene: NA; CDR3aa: ASSLNADTGELF